What follows are 18 T cell receptor beta chains derived from one specimen sequenced in a study of CD8+CD57+ T cells in acquired aplastic anemia. Researchers used genomic DNA as the template to profile TCR beta VDJ and CDR3. Using its own MiXCR run on the reads, TCRdb lists one record per CDR3 protein. This sample has about 190,000 distinct CDR3 sequences, with over 60% found just once. Sequencing used sorted CD4+, CD8+, or CD8+CD57+ T cells (not recorded which) from PBMCs. These receptors all stem from a human donor with severe aplastic anemia or a healthy control (not recorded which).

In the case of this clonotype: At one boundary the junction diverges from the germline segment, which might be a read error. The chain has TRBV19 and TRBJ1-2, with D unclear. Germline-derived CDR1 and CDR2 are LNHDA and SQIVND (reference sequence). The CDR3 spans 12 residues. Here the CDR3 reads CATKGGNYGHTF. In DNA form, the CDR3 reads TGTGCCACGAAGGGCGGGAACTATGGCCACACCTTC.

A few counts support this clonotype. The chain has TRBV4-1 and TRBJ1-1; D is undetermined. V shed 1 base and J shed 1 base, with 7 bases lying between them. Germline lookup yields CDR1 MGHRA and CDR2 YSYEKL. The CDR3 extends over 14 amino acids. The CDR3 region is CASSQVDGNTEAFF. CDR3 nucleotide sequence: TGCGCCAGCAGCCAAGTAGATGGGAACACTGAAGCTTTCTTT.

The chain joins TRBV30 to TRBJ2-5, with TRBD2 matching over 14 bases. The CDR3 length is 16 residues. With V trimmed by 1 base and J by 2 bases, 3 bases remained unmatched. The germline V gene has CDR1 GTSNPN and CDR2 SVGIG (reference sequence). CDR3 in amino acids: CAWSGGLAGEQETQYF. The CDR3 coding sequence is TGTGCCTGGAGTGGGGGACTAGCGGGAGAGCAAGAGACCCAGTACTTC.

As regards this clonotype: At one end the junction does not follow the germline gene, possibly because of a read error. The chain recombines TRBV7-7 with TRBJ2-5, with 11 bases aligning to TRBD2. The CDR3 spans 15 residues. The germline gives CDR1 SSHAT, CDR2 FNYEAQ (reference sequence). DNA of the CDR3: TGTGCTAGCAGCTTAGCTACTAGCGGGAGAGAGACCCAGTACTTC. The encoded protein is CASSLATSGRETQYF.

This clonotype was recorded many times. The chain uses TRBV7-6 and TRBJ1-4, with no clear D. Trimming took off 1 base at V and 7 bases at J, with 13 bases between the two ends. The V gene's germline CDR1 is SGHVS and CDR2 FNYEAQ. The CDR3 totals 15 residues. CDR3: CASSLEVGIGEKLFF. DNA for the CDR3: TGTGCCAGCAGCTTAGAGGTGGGAATCGGTGAAAAACTGTTTTTT.

The chain is built from TRBV19 and TRBJ2-4; TRBD2 matches 8 bases. The V gene's germline CDR1 is LNHDA and CDR2 SQIVND (reference sequence). This CDR3 spans 17 amino acids. The V and J ends lost 5 bases and 7 bases, in that order; junction bases with no gene match: 16. The CDR3 region has the DNA TGTGCCAGTAGTCCAGAGTCGGGGGGACTAGTAAAGAACATTCAGTACTTC. This codes for CASSPESGGLVKNIQYF.

The rearrangement links TRBV20-1 to TRBJ2-5; perhaps TRBD1 as D (6 bases). V was shortened by 7 bases and J by 3 bases, with 18 bases between the two germline ends. Germline loops: CDR1 DFQATT, CDR2 SNEGSKA (reference sequence). The CDR3 length is 14 residues. The CDR3, as DNA: TGCAGTGTGGTATTTCCCAGGGGTAAAGAGACCCAGTACTTC. Translated, it gives CSVVFPRGKETQYF.

The V and J genes are TRBV7-6 and TRBJ1-1; TRBD1 is a possible D gene (5 bases). Deletions cut 5 bases from V and 6 bases from J, with 19 bases between. CDR1 and CDR2 (germline): SGHVS, FNYEAQ. The CDR3 loop spans 15 amino acids. The CDR3 loop reads CASSQGAQSTSEAFF. CDR3 DNA sequence: TGTGCCAGCAGCCAGGGAGCGCAGAGTACTTCTGAAGCTTTCTTT.

The V and J genes are TRBV19 and TRBJ2-2; the D call may be TRBD1 or TRBD2 (5 bases each). The CDR3 consists of 14 residues. Germline V lookup: CDR1 LNHDA, CDR2 SQIVND (reference sequence). V lost 3 bases, J lost 6 bases, and 11 bases lay in between. The CDR3, as DNA: TGTGCCAGTAGTATGGGGGTGTCAGCCGGGGAGCTGTTTTTT. The encoded protein is CASSMGVSAGELFF. Based on the CDR3 plus reference TRBV19 and TRBJ2-2, the full variable domain is DGGITQSPKYLFRKEGQNVTLSCEQNLNHDAMYWYRQDPGQGLRLIYYSQIVNDFQKGDIAEGYSVSREKKESFPLTVTSAQKNPTAFYLCASSMGVSAGELFFGEGSRLTVL.

The chain has TRBV29-1 and TRBJ2-7; TRBD1 matches 8 bases. Unmatched junction bases numbered 12, after V lost 8 bases and J lost 6 bases. This CDR3 has 13 amino acids. Germline CDR1 is SQVTM and CDR2 is ANQGSEA. CDR3 bases: TGCAGCAGTATCACAGGGGGTATCGGCGAGCAGTACTTC. The encoded protein is CSSITGGIGEQYF.

The chain uses TRBV2 and TRBJ2-7; 9 bases fit TRBD1. The length of the CDR3 is 13 residues. The junction had 4 bases not matched to a gene; V was cut back by 8 bases and J by 2 bases. Germline CDR1 is SNHLY and CDR2 is FYNNEI. The CDR3 DNA reads as TGTGCCAGCGGCGGGGACAGGGCCTACGAGCAGTACTTC. Translation gives CASGGDRAYEQYF.

V usage is TRBV20-1 and J usage is TRBJ2-7; D gene uncertain. The CDR3 is 11 amino acids. Deletions cut 3 bases from V and 7 bases from J, with 10 bases between. Germline loops: CDR1 DFQATT, CDR2 SNEGSKA (reference sequence). The CDR3 is CSASMAREQYF. CDR3 DNA: TGCAGTGCTAGTATGGCTCGGGAGCAGTACTTC.

This chain connects TRBV10-3 to TRBJ1-5, with a weak D call TRBD1 (6 bases). The CDR3 has 13 residues. Looked up from germline, CDR1 is ENHRY and CDR2 is SYGVKD. V was trimmed by 7 bases and J by 5 bases, leaving 12 bases between them. The CDR3 DNA reads as TGTGCCATCACAGGGACAACGGATCAGCCCCAGCATTTT. Protein product: CAITGTTDQPQHF.

The chain joins TRBV5-1 to TRBJ2-7; D ambiguous. Trimming took 1 base from V and 2 from J, leaving 10 bases between them. The CDR3 extends over 14 amino acids. Looked up from germline, CDR1 is SGHRS and CDR2 is YFSETQ. As DNA, the CDR3 is TGCGCCAGCAGCTTGAGGCTAACTACCTACGAGCAGTACTTC. Protein: CASSLRLTTYEQYF.

This sequence joins TRBV20-1 and TRBJ2-5; 10 nucleotides agree with TRBD2. V was clipped by 5 bases and J by 5 bases; unmatched bases: 5. The CDR3 sequence is 13 residues long. Germline V gene sequence: CDR1 DFQATT, CDR2 SNEGSKA (reference sequence). CDR3 protein: CSARLAGSETQYF. The CDR3 coding sequence is TGCAGTGCTCGACTAGCGGGTTCCGAGACCCAGTACTTC.

The V gene is TRBV19, the J gene TRBJ2-2, with D possibly TRBD2 on 5 matching bases. Germline assignment: CDR1 LNHDA and CDR2 SQIVND (reference sequence). The V gene lost 1 base and the J gene lost 5 bases, with 11 bases spanning the gap. This CDR3 contains 15 residues. The CDR3 region has the DNA TGTGCCAGTAGTATAGTCGTACAGCGGACCGGGGAGCTGTTTTTT. Translating it yields CASSIVVQRTGELFF.

This clonotype was found a few times. This chain uses TRBV7-6 with TRBJ2-1, with D unresolved. V was trimmed by 0 bases and J by 5 bases, leaving 2 bases between them. The CDR3 has 12 residues. Germline assignment: CDR1 SGHVS and CDR2 FNYEAQ. CDR3 sequence: CASSLAHNEQFF. In nucleotides, the CDR3 is TGTGCCAGCAGCTTAGCGCACAATGAGCAGTTCTTC.

This chain connects TRBV9 to TRBJ2-1, with D possibly matching TRBD1 (5 bases). Germline CDR1 and CDR2: SGDLS and YYNGEE. Trimming shortened V by 7 bases and J by 7 bases, and 12 bases separated the two germline ends. The CDR3 is 12 amino acids. The CDR3 loop is CASGERGNEQFF. In DNA form, the CDR3 reads TGTGCCAGCGGGGAAAGGGGAAATGAGCAGTTCTTC.